The 27 T cell receptor beta chains in this list originate from one sample, sequenced in a study of OX40 agonist ivuxolimab in advanced cancers. Using immunoSEQ multiplex PCR, the repertoire was profiled, and TCRdb retains in-frame clones only, with some absent. The sample holds 35,000 to 45,000 clones; 80% to 90% are singletons and the top ten take around 4.6%. The specimen comprised CD4+ or CD8+ T cells sorted from blood, sampled in a trial of the OX40 agonist ivuxolimab. Every receptor here comes from an adult with an advanced solid tumor such as melanoma, head and neck, liver or kidney cancer.

This chain uses TRBV7-8 with TRBJ1-5; tentative D call: TRBD1 (6 bases). Germline-derived CDR1 and CDR2 are SGHVS and FQNEAQ. Trimming took off 5 bases at V and 3 bases at J, with 14 bases between the two ends. There are 15 residues in the CDR3. For the CDR3, the DNA is TGTGCCAGCAGCGCAACACAGGGCCACAATCAGCCCCAGCATTTT. Protein sequence: CASSATQGHNQPQHF.

The chain employs TRBV5-4 and TRBJ2-3; D is undetermined. Trimming took off 0 bases at V and 4 bases at J, with 12 bases between the two ends. CDR1 and CDR2 from the germline V gene are SGHNT and YYREEE (reference sequence). CDR3 size: 15 residues. In DNA form, the CDR3 reads TGTGCCAGCAGCTTGGACTACGCAGAATCAGATACGCAGTATTTT. Its translation is CASSLDYAESDTQYF.

Turning to this clone: One end of the junction fails to match germline, which may point to a read error. This rearrangement joins TRBV30 to TRBJ2-5, with unresolved D. Germline assignment: CDR1 GTSNPN and CDR2 SVGIG (reference sequence). CDR3 length: 12 amino acids. The CDR3, as DNA: TGTGCCTGGAGTGTCAGCCAAAAGACCCAGTACTTC. It specifies CAWSVSQKTQYF. Looking up the rest from reference TRBV30 and TRBJ2-5 gives the full variable domain: SQTIHQWPATLVQPVGSPLSLECTVEGTSNPNLYWYRQAAGRGLQLLFYSVGIGQISSEVPQNLSASRPQDRQFILSSKKLLLSDSGFYLCAWSVSQKTQYFGPGTRLLVL.

V is TRBV7-9 and J is TRBJ2-5, with D unresolved. Germline CDR1 and CDR2: SEHNR and FQNEAQ (reference sequence). CDR3 size: 14 residues. Between the trimmed V and J ends, which lost 3 bases and 4 bases, there was a span of 12 bases. The CDR3 region is CASSLLSGGETQYF. The CDR3 DNA is TGTGCCAGCAGCTTGCTGTCGGGTGGAGAGACCCAGTACTTC.

J is TRBJ2-7 and V is TRBV5-6; D may be TRBD2 (7 bases). Trimming left V 4 bases short and J 5 bases short, with 31 bases between. Germline CDR1 reads SGHDT; CDR2 reads YYEEEE. This CDR3 region has 19 residues. The CDR3 region is CASSVWDMTFLREWHEQYF. In nucleotides, the CDR3 is TGTGCCAGCAGCGTATGGGACATGACGTTTTTGCGGGAGTGGCACGAGCAGTACTTC.

This chain connects TRBV4-3 to TRBJ2-5; D may be TRBD1 or TRBD2 (5 bases each). The J call may not be correct, given that the DNA end is closer to TRBJ2-7. Germline V CDR1 and CDR2: LGHNA, YSLEER. The CDR3 has 14 amino acids. The CDR3 region is CASSTSGAVYEQYF. Written as DNA, the CDR3 is TGCGCCAGCAGTACCTCCGGGGCGGTCTACGAGCAGTACTTC.

The sample holds one count of this clone. The chain carries TRBV2 and TRBJ2-5, with 8 positions matching TRBD1. V lost 6 bases, J lost 2 bases, and 5 bases stayed unmatched. The CDR3 contains 14 residues. The germline V gene has CDR1 SNHLY and CDR2 FYNNEI. CDR3 sequence: CASRKDRDQETQYF. The CDR3 region has the DNA TGTGCCAGCAGGAAGGACAGGGATCAAGAGACCCAGTACTTC.

This chain connects TRBV7-9 to TRBJ2-1; D may be TRBD1 (6 bases). The CDR3 is made up of 16 amino acids. Trimming took off 5 bases at V and 8 bases at J, with 22 bases between the two ends. The germline V gene encodes CDR1 SEHNR and CDR2 FQNEAQ (reference sequence). This chain's CDR3 is CASSPLGAGVADEQFF. CDR3 bases: TGTGCCAGCAGCCCCCTCGGGGCAGGGGTTGCTGATGAGCAGTTCTTC.

The gene calls are TRBV27 and TRBJ1-2; TRBD1 matches at 10 bases. Germline V gene lookup returns CDR1 MNHEY and CDR2 SMNVEV (reference sequence). The CDR3 has 16 amino acids. V lost 5 bases and J lost 4; bases outside the gene matches: 10. Here the CDR3 reads CASSPLDRGRGYGYTF. Here the CDR3 DNA reads TGTGCCAGCAGTCCCCTCGACAGGGGGCGCGGCTATGGCTACACCTTC.

The chain has TRBV29-1 and TRBJ1-1; 12 bases are shared with TRBD1. CDR1 is SQVTM and CDR2 is ANQGSEA in the germline V gene. The V segment lost 6 bases and the J segment 7 bases; nucleotides outside the gene matches: 9. The CDR3 spans 14 residues. The CDR3 bases are TGCAGCGTCCTCCCCGGGACAGGGGGCGGTGAAGCTTTCTTT. Encoded protein: CSVLPGTGGGEAFF.

The chain has TRBV14 and TRBJ1-1; maybe TRBD1 (6 bases). Germline CDR1 is SGHDN and CDR2 is FVKESK. The CDR3 covers 14 residues. V was cut by 0 bases and J by 10 bases, with 15 bases left in between. The CDR3 spells CASSQDLWGRGAFF. The CDR3 DNA follows: TGTGCCAGCAGCCAAGATTTATGGGGGCGCGGAGCTTTCTTT.

This chain connects TRBV28 to TRBJ2-1; TRBD1 matches 7 bases. The CDR3 length is 16 residues. J gave up 0 bases and V 6 bases, and 8 bases lay outside the gene matches. Germline CDR1 and CDR2: MDHEN and SYDVKM. CDR3 amino acids: CASRALGTASYNEQFF. The CDR3 coding sequence is TGTGCCAGCAGAGCCCTCGGGACAGCCTCCTACAATGAGCAGTTCTTC.

The chain carries TRBV9 and TRBJ2-1, with D possibly being TRBD1 or TRBD2 (6 bases each). From germline, CDR1 is SGDLS and CDR2 YYNGEE. The CDR3 spans 15 residues. Trimming shortened V by 4 bases and J by 1 base, and 12 bases separated the two germline ends. This chain's CDR3 is CASSQGGGSYNEQFF. In DNA, the CDR3 is TGTGCCAGCAGCCAAGGAGGGGGATCCTACAATGAGCAGTTCTTC.

The V and J genes are TRBV10-3 and TRBJ1-3; D gene unclear. V was trimmed by 4 bases and J by 1 base, leaving 11 bases between them. Germline V gene data show CDR1 as ENHRY and CDR2 as SYGVKD. CDR3 length: 15 residues. CDR3 residues: CAISVTVLSGNTIYF. Here the CDR3 DNA reads TGTGCCATCAGTGTTACAGTCCTTTCTGGAAACACCATATATTTT.

The rearrangement joins TRBV6-4 to TRBJ1-2, with no clear D. From germline, CDR1 is MRHNA and CDR2 SNTAGT. The length of the CDR3 is 13 residues. Trimming stripped 5 bases from V and 8 bases from J, with 15 bases between. The CDR3 bases are TGTGCCAGCAGTCCGGACCCCGCCGGAGGCTACACCTTC. Translated, it gives CASSPDPAGGYTF.

This chain connects TRBV2 to TRBJ1-6; D perhaps matches TRBD1 (6 bases). Looked up from germline, CDR1 is SNHLY and CDR2 is FYNNEI. Deletions cut 3 bases from V and 5 bases from J, with 11 bases between. The CDR3 runs 15 residues. The DNA of the CDR3 is TGTGCCAGCAGTGAGTGGACAGCGGATAATTCACCCCTCCACTTT. Amino acid sequence: CASSEWTADNSPLHF.

This clone was counted between two and nine times. The rearrangement links TRBV5-6 to TRBJ1-2, with 12 bases identical to TRBD1. Germline values: CDR1 SGHDT, CDR2 YYEEEE. CDR3 size: 15 residues. The J segment lost 8 bases and the V segment lost 1 base, leaving 6 bases of the junction unmatched. CDR3 in DNA: TGTGCCAGCAGCTTGTGGGGACAGGGGGCTTGGGGCTACACCTTC. This translates into CASSLWGQGAWGYTF. Full variable domain (rest looked up from reference TRBV5-6 and TRBJ1-2): DAGVTQSPTHLIKTRGQQVTLRCSPKSGHDTVSWYQQALGQGPQFIFQYYEEEERQRGNFPDRFSGHQFPNYSSELNVNALLLGDSALYLCASSLWGQGAWGYTFGSGTRLTVV.

This chain joins TRBV7-9 and TRBJ1-2, with D tentatively TRBD1 (5 bases). The CDR3 has 13 amino acids. The germline V gene encodes CDR1 SEHNR and CDR2 FQNEAQ (reference sequence). Trimming left V 4 bases short and J 8 bases short, with 14 bases between. CDR3 in amino acids: CASSSLGGGGYTF. CDR3 sequence (DNA): TGTGCCAGCAGCTCCCTGGGGGGAGGGGGCTACACCTTC.

V and J are TRBV30 and TRBJ1-6; D possibly corresponds to TRBD1 (5 bases). The CDR3 totals 13 residues. The germline V gene has CDR1 GTSNPN and CDR2 SVGIG (reference sequence). Trimming took off 5 bases at V and 10 bases at J, with 15 bases between the two ends. The CDR3 sequence is CAWAGPKGSPLHF. The CDR3 DNA sequence: TGTGCCTGGGCCGGGCCTAAGGGGTCACCCCTCCACTTT.

DNA for the CDR3: TGTGCCAGCAACCCAGGGCAGGGAAACTTCAATCAGCCCCAGCATTTT. Translation: CASNPGQGNFNQPQHF. The chain recombines TRBV28 with TRBJ1-5, with D possibly TRBD1 on 5 matching bases. CDR1 is MDHEN and CDR2 is SYDVKM in the germline V gene. The CDR3 spans 16 residues. The V end lost 7 bases, the J end lost 3 bases, and 19 bases lay between the germline ends.

V usage is TRBV19 and J usage is TRBJ2-1, with unresolved D. The CDR3 is made up of 16 amino acids. Trimming cost V 4 bases and J 8 bases, with 21 bases left between them. Germline V lookup: CDR1 LNHDA, CDR2 SQIVND (reference sequence). The CDR3 protein is CASSNGVGSASDEQFF. In nucleotides, the CDR3 is TGTGCCAGTAGTAACGGTGTGGGGTCCGCCAGCGATGAGCAGTTCTTC.

The chain uses TRBV28 and TRBJ2-7, with 7 positions matching TRBD1. Trimming removed 1 base from V and 6 bases from J; junction bases left unmatched: 3. Germline V CDR1 and CDR2: MDHEN, SYDVKM. This CDR3 contains 13 residues. CDR3 DNA: TGTGCCAGCAGTTTATCCCGACAGGGCGAGCAGTACTTC. It yields the protein CASSLSRQGEQYF.

The chain uses TRBV5-1 and TRBJ2-5, with 7 bases lining up with TRBD1. With the DNA end fitting TRBJ2-7 better, the J assignment may be wrong. The CDR3 totals 13 residues. In germline, CDR1 is SGHRS, CDR2 YFSETQ. CDR3 DNA sequence: TGCGCCAGCAGCCAAAGACAGGGCTACGAGCAGTACTTC. This encodes CASSQRQGYEQYF.

V is TRBV2 and J is TRBJ2-3; D ambiguous. Trimming removed 7 bases at V and 0 bases at J, with 5 bases between. This CDR3 spans 12 amino acids. Germline V gene data show CDR1 as SNHLY and CDR2 as FYNNEI. CDR3 region: CASTQSTDTQYF. DNA of the CDR3: TGTGCCAGCACTCAAAGCACAGATACGCAGTATTTT.

The chain links TRBV19 to TRBJ2-3; no clear D gene. Germline assignment: CDR1 LNHDA and CDR2 SQIVND (reference sequence). V was pared by 1 base and J by 2 bases, with 10 bases between. The CDR3 has 15 amino acids. This CDR3 reads CASSIAADYTDTQYF. The DNA for the CDR3 is TGTGCCAGTAGTATAGCGGCAGATTACACAGATACGCAGTATTTT.

This chain uses TRBV5-1 with TRBJ2-3, with 12 bases lining up with TRBD1. Trimming cost V 0 bases and J 6 bases; bases outside gene matches: 5. Germline CDR1 SGHRS, CDR2 YFSETQ. This CDR3 contains 16 residues. CDR3 residues: CASSLEGQGAVDTQYF. CDR3 nucleotides: TGCGCCAGCAGCTTGGAGGGACAGGGGGCTGTTGATACGCAGTATTTT.

This chain uses TRBV18 with TRBJ2-3, with 7 bases that match TRBD2. From germline, CDR1 is KGHSH and CDR2 LQKENI. V was clipped by 0 bases and J by 14 bases; unmatched bases: 11. The CDR3 has 14 amino acids. CDR3 residues: CASSPPGSLREWYF. The CDR3 DNA follows: TGTGCCAGCTCACCACCGGGAAGCTTGCGGGAGTGGTATTTT.